This TCR beta chain was identified in a study of Tregs in tolerant kidney transplant recipients. Study outcomes and limitations: In tolerant patients, donor-specific Tregs outgrew total Tregs, suggesting antigen-driven expansion.

Related graft donors supplied nonmyeloablative bone marrow transplants, and mixed chimerism was transient. CD4+CD25+CD127- Tregs, CD4+CD25- non-Tregs, CD4 and CD8 cells were sorted. With regard to this clone: No antigen is known for it.

Repertoires were generated with immunoSEQ multiplex PCR, while TCRdb's copy carries only in-frame clones and drops some. The sample comprises around 50,000 clones, about 90% of which are singletons, and 15% rests with the top ten. CDR1 is SGHVS and CDR2 is FQNEAQ in the germline V gene. The CDR3 totals 16 residues. V was pared by 2 bases and J by 2 bases, with 9 bases of the junction left unmatched. The sample here was CD8+ T cells from blood (PBMCs), taken 24 months after the transplant. The sequence was obtained from a human patient who received a combined kidney and bone marrow transplant. T cells may partly derive from the graft donor. The chain combines TRBV7-8 with TRBJ2-7, with TRBD2 matching 7 bases. This chain's CDR3 is CASSLIGGGGTYEQYF. The CDR3, as DNA: TGTGCCAGCAGCTTAATTGGGGGGGGAGGTACCTACGAGCAGTACTTC.